This TCR beta chain was identified during a study of T cell changes during pregnancy in multiple sclerosis. The protocol was immunoSEQ multiplex PCR, while the TCRdb copy is restricted to in-frame clones and leaves out a portion. The table records some 120,000 clones, roughly 95% of them present only once. Source: peripheral blood, taken after pregnancy. This TCR was sampled from a female donor with multiple sclerosis, enrolled in a pregnancy study.

CDR3 DNA sequence: TGTGCCAGCAGCCCCGGACTAGCGGGAGTGCAGTTCTTC. It codes for CASSPGLAGVQFF. The chain combines TRBV6-5 with TRBJ2-1; TRBD2 agrees at 13 bases. J gave up 12 bases and V 6 bases, and 5 bases lay outside the gene matches. CDR1 is MNHEY, CDR2 SVGAGI, per germline. This CDR3 region has 13 residues.